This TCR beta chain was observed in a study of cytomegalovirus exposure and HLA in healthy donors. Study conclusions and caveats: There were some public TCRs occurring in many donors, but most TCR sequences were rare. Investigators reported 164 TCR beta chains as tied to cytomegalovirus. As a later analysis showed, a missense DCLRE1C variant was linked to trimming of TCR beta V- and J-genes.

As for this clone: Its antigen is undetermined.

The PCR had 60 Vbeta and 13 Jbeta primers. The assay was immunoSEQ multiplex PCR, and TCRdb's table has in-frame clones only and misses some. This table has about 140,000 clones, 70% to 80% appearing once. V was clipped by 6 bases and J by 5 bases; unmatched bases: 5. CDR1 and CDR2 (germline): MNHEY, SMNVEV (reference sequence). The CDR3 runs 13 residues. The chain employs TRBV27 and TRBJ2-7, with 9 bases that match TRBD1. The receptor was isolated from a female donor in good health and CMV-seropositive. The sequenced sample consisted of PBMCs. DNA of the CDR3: TGTGCCAGCAGGACAGGGGGTATCCACGAGCAGTACTTC. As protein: CASRTGGIHEQYF.